The 14 T cell receptor beta chains below come from one sample, sequenced in a study of blood T cell repertoires in COVID-19. The repertoire was sequenced with immunoSEQ multiplex PCR; TCRdb's copy has only in-frame clones and lacks some. The sample consists of 220,000 or so clones, 85% to 90% of them appearing once. Sequenced material: PBMCs or T cells enriched from blood (not recorded which). These receptors were collected from a woman between 50 and 59 years old with acute COVID-19.

The chain employs TRBV14 and TRBJ1-1; TRBD1 might be the D (6 bases). V gave up 8 bases and J gave up 11 bases, with 21 bases separating them. CDR1 and CDR2 from the germline V gene are SGHDN and FVKESK. This CDR3 is built from 13 residues. The CDR3 here is CASAGQSTGRAFF. The CDR3 DNA reads TGTGCCAGCGCAGGACAGTCGACGGGAAGGGCTTTCTTT. The whole variable domain, remainder taken from reference TRBV14 and TRBJ1-1, is EAGVTQFPSHSVIEKGQTVTLRCDPISGHDNLYWYRRVMGKEIKFLLHFVKESKQDESGMPNNRFLAERTGGTYSTLKVQPAELEDSGVYFCASAGQSTGRAFFGQGTRLTVV.

The rearrangement links TRBV4-1 to TRBJ1-1; 7 nucleotides match TRBD1. V trimming: 3 bases; J trimming: 0 bases; junction bases outside the gene matches: 4. Germline values: CDR1 MGHRA, CDR2 YSYEKL. This CDR3 spans 15 amino acids. The CDR3 bases are TGCGCCAGCAGCCAGGTGGGACAGCTGAACACTGAAGCTTTCTTT. Translated: CASSQVGQLNTEAFF.

V gene TRBV7-3 combines with J gene TRBJ2-3; possible D gene TRBD2, 6 bases. CDR1 and CDR2 (germline): SGHTA, FQGTGA. V gave up 5 bases and J gave up 3 bases, with 18 bases separating them. CDR3 length: 16 residues. Written as DNA, the CDR3 is TGTGCCAGCAGCCCAGGGTGGGGGGAGCGGACAGATACGCAGTATTTT. This gives the protein CASSPGWGERTDTQYF.

This chain joins TRBV19 and TRBJ1-1; tentatively, D is TRBD1 (6 bases). The CDR3 sequence is 14 residues long. V lost 2 bases and J 1 base, leaving 8 bases between the germline ends. CDR1 and CDR2 (germline): LNHDA, SQIVND (reference sequence). The chain's CDR3 is CASSIQQGNTEAFF. Here the CDR3 DNA reads TGTGCCAGTAGTATACAACAGGGGAACACTGAAGCTTTCTTT.

This clone was found a few times. This sequence joins TRBV7-2 and TRBJ2-7; maybe TRBD1 (6 bases). The CDR3 is made up of 15 amino acids. V shed 4 bases and J shed 3 bases, with 16 bases lying between them. Germline CDR1 and CDR2: SGHTA and FQGNSA. The CDR3 region is CASSSRTELRYEQYF. As DNA, the CDR3 is TGTGCCAGCAGCTCTAGGACAGAGCTTCGCTACGAGCAGTACTTC.

In this sample, this clone turned up a few times. The V gene is TRBV14, the J gene TRBJ2-1; D gene unclear. Trimming removed 4 bases at V and 5 bases at J, with 15 bases between. This CDR3 is built from 15 residues. CDR1 and CDR2 (germline): SGHDN, FVKESK. Here the CDR3 DNA reads TGTGCCAGCAGCCTCACCCATTTTCCTAACAATGAGCAGTTCTTC. The encoded protein is CASSLTHFPNNEQFF. Looking up the rest from reference TRBV14 and TRBJ2-1 gives the full variable domain: EAGVTQFPSHSVIEKGQTVTLRCDPISGHDNLYWYRRVMGKEIKFLLHFVKESKQDESGMPNNRFLAERTGGTYSTLKVQPAELEDSGVYFCASSLTHFPNNEQFFGPGTRLTVL.

This chain links TRBV27 with TRBJ1-6; D possibly corresponds to TRBD1 (5 bases). The CDR3 has 18 amino acids. V dropped 2 bases and J dropped 2 bases, with 16 bases sitting between them. Germline CDR1 reads MNHEY; CDR2 reads SMNVEV (reference sequence). The CDR3 region is CASSLSPARVTYNSPLHF. The CDR3 DNA sequence: TGTGCCAGCAGTTTAAGCCCCGCCAGGGTAACCTATAATTCACCCCTCCACTTT.

The rearrangement joins TRBV4-2 to TRBJ2-7; 12 bases match TRBD2. Trimming took 7 bases from V and 6 from J; bases not matched to a gene: 7. The CDR3 extends over 14 amino acids. Per the germline V gene, CDR1 is LGHNA and CDR2 is YNFKEQ. The CDR3 is CASTGTSGSSEQYF. In nucleotides, the CDR3 is TGTGCCAGCACCGGGACTAGCGGGTCTTCCGAGCAGTACTTC.

The chain carries TRBV5-1 and TRBJ2-5, with TRBD1 identical over 7 bases. V was clipped by 0 bases and J by 4 bases; unmatched bases: 9. Germline CDR1 is SGHRS and CDR2 is YFSETQ. The CDR3 totals 16 residues. CDR3 in amino acids: CASSLGGQLGGETQYF. Written as DNA, the CDR3 is TGCGCCAGCAGCTTGGGGGGACAGCTTGGGGGAGAGACCCAGTACTTC.

This chain joins TRBV28 and TRBJ2-7; D perhaps matches TRBD1 (6 bases). There are 13 residues in the CDR3. The ends were cut back, 8 bases at V and 2 bases at J, with 13 bases in the middle. The germline V gene encodes CDR1 MDHEN and CDR2 SYDVKM. The CDR3 DNA is TGTGCCAGCGGAACGACAGGAACCTACGAGCAGTACTTC. This sequence encodes CASGTTGTYEQYF.

The rearrangement uses TRBV7-9 and TRBJ2-6; 8 bases are shared with TRBD2. CDR3 size: 16 residues. J lost 1 base, V lost 5 bases, and 4 bases had no gene match. Germline V gives CDR1 SEHNR, CDR2 FQNEAQ (reference sequence). The CDR3 protein is CASSPGGISGANVLTF. The CDR3 DNA reads as TGTGCCAGCAGCCCGGGGGGGATTTCTGGGGCCAACGTCCTGACTTTC.

This clone has just one count. The rearrangement links TRBV6-2 or TRBV6-3 to TRBJ1-2; D gene unclear. V lost 4 bases and J lost 4, with 10 bases in between. The CDR3 extends over 13 amino acids. Germline CDR1 reads MNHEY; CDR2 reads SVGEGT. In DNA, the CDR3 is TGTGCCAGCAGTTTTGGAGGTTCCTATGGCTACACCTTC. Encoded protein: CASSFGGSYGYTF.

The chain carries TRBV5-6 and TRBJ2-5, with D possibly TRBD2 on 5 matching bases. Germline loops: CDR1 SGHDT, CDR2 YYEEEE. The CDR3 spans 12 residues. Trimming removed 0 bases at V and 13 bases at J, with 13 bases between. The CDR3 reads CASSLAGEEGYF. As DNA, the CDR3 is TGTGCCAGCAGCTTGGCCGGGGAAGAGGGGTACTTC.

This chain links TRBV28 with TRBJ2-3; no reliable D call. Germline V lookup: CDR1 MDHEN, CDR2 SYDVKM. This CDR3 comprises 13 residues. Deletions cut 8 bases from V and 6 bases from J, with 15 bases between. The CDR3 DNA follows: TGTGCCAGCTGCGCGCCCTCCTCCGATACGCAGTATTTT. It is translated as CASCAPSSDTQYF.